This TCR beta chain comes out of a study of T cell responses to AZD1222 COVID-19 vaccine. Overall study findings and caveats: The donor group comprised mostly white British people and more females; the analysis possibly underestimated clonal diversity.

This table comes from immunoSEQ multiplex PCR, and its TCRdb copy is limited to in-frame clones, with some not included. The sample holds approximately 100,000 clones, over 85% seen once. As to this clone: The target antigen is unknown.

Sequenced material: peripheral blood, taken on day 0 of AZD1222 vaccination. The TCR was taken from an adult in good health.

CDR3 nucleotides: TGTGCCAGCAGCTTAGAACCGGGACAGGGGGAAAATGGCAATCAGCCCCAGCATTTT. Translated: CASSLEPGQGENGNQPQHF. The chain employs TRBV7-9 and TRBJ1-5; 11 bases are shared with TRBD1. J gave up 2 bases and V 1 base, and 10 bases lay outside the gene matches. The CDR3 sequence is 19 residues long. CDR1 and CDR2 (germline): SEHNR, FQNEAQ (reference sequence).